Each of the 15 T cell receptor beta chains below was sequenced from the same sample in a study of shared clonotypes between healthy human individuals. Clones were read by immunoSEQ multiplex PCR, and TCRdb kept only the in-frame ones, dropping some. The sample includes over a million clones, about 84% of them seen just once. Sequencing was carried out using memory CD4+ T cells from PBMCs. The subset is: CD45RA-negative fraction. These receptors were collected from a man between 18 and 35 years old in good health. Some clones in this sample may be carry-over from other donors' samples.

The CDR3 coding sequence is TGCGCCAGCAGCCAAGATGTGGCTAGGGCCAAAGATGAGCAGTTCTTC. Amino acid sequence: CASSQDVARAKDEQFF. The chain recombines TRBV4-3 with TRBJ2-1; no firm D call. V was pared by 0 bases and J by 8 bases, with 17 bases between. Germline V gives CDR1 LGHNA, CDR2 YSLEER. The CDR3 spans 16 residues.

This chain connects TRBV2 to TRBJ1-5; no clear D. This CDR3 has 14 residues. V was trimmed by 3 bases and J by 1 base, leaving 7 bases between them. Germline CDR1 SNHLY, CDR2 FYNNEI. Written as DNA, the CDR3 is TGTGCCAGCAGTGACGCAACGAGCAATCAGCCCCAGCATTTT. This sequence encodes CASSDATSNQPQHF.

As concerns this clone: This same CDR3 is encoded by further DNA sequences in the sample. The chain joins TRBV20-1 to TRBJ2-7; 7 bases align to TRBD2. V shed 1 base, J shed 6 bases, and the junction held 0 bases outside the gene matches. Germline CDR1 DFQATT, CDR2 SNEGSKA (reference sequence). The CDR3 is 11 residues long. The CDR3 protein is CSARGGGEQYF. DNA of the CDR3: TGCAGTGCTAGAGGGGGGGGCGAGCAGTACTTC.

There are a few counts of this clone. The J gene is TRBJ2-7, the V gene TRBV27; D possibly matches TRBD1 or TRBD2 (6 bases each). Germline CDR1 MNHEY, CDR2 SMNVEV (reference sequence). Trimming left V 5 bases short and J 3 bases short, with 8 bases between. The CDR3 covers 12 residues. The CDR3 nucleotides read TGTGCCAGCAGTGGAGGGGGCTACGAGCAGTACTTC. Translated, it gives CASSGGGYEQYF.

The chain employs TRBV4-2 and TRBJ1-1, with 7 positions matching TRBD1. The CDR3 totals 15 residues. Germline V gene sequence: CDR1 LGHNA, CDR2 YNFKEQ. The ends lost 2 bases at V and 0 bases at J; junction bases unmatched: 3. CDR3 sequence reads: CASSQLTGLNTEAFF. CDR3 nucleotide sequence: TGTGCCAGCAGCCAACTGACAGGGCTGAACACTGAAGCTTTCTTT.

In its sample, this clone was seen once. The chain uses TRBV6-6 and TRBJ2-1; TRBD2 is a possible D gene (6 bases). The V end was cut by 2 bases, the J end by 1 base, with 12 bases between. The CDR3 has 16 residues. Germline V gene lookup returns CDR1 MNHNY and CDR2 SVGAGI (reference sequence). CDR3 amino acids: CASSYPATRSYNEQFF. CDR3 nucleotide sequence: TGTGCCAGCAGTTACCCAGCGACTAGGTCCTACAATGAGCAGTTCTTC.

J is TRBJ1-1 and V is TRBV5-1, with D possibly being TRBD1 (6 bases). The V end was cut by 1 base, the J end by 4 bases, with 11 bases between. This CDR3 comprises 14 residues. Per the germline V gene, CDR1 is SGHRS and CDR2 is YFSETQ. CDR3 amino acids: CASSLYRAGTEAFF. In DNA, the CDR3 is TGCGCCAGCAGCTTGTACAGGGCTGGCACTGAAGCTTTCTTT.

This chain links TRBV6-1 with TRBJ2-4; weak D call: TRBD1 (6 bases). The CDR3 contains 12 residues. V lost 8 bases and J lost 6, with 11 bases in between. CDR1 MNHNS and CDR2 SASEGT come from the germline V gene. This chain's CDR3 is CASRTDRNIQYF. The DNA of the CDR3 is TGTGCCAGCCGGACGGACAGAAACATTCAGTACTTC.

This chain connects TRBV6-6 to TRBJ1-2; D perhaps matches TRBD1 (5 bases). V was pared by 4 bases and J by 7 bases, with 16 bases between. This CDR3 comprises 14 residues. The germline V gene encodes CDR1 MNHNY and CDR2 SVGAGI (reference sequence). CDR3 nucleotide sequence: TGTGCCAGCAGTTCGAGGCAGGGTCTCTTTGGCTACACCTTC. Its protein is CASSSRQGLFGYTF.

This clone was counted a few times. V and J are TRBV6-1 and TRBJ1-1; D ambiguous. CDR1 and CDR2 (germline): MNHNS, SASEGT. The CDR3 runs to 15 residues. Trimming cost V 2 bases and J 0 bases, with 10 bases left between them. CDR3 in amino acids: CASSESPNLNTEAFF. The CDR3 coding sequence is TGTGCCAGCAGTGAAAGCCCAAATTTGAACACTGAAGCTTTCTTT.

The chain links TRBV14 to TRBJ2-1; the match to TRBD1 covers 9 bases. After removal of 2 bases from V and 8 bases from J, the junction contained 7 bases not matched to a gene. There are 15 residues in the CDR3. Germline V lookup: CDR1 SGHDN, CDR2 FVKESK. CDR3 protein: CASSQPGQGVYEQFF. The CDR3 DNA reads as TGTGCCAGCAGCCAACCGGGACAGGGTGTATATGAGCAGTTCTTC.

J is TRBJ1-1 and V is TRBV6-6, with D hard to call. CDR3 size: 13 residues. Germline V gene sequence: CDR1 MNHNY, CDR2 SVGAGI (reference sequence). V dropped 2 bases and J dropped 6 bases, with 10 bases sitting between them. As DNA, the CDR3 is TGTGCCAGCAGTTACGGGCCAGGCTCTGAAGCTTTCTTT. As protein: CASSYGPGSEAFF.

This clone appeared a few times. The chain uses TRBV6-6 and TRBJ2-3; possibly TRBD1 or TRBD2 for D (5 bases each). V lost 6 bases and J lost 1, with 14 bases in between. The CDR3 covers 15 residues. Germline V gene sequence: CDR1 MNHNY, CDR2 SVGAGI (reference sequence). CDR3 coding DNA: TGTGCCAGCAGCCCACTCTCGGGACGCACAGATACGCAGTATTTT. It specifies CASSPLSGRTDTQYF.

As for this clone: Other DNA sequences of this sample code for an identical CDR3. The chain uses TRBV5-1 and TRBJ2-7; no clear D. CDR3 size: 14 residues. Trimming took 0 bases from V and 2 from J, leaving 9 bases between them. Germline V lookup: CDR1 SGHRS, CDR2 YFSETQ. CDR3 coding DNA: TGCGCCAGCAGCTTGGCCGGAAGTACCTACGAGCAGTACTTC. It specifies CASSLAGSTYEQYF.

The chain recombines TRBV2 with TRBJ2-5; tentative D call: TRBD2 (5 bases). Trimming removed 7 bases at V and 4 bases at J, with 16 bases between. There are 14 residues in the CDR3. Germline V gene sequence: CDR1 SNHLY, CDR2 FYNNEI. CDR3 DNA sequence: TGTGCCAGCAACGGGGTCAGTCGATCAGAGACCCAGTACTTC. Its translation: CASNGVSRSETQYF.